The 21 T cell receptor beta chains reported below all come from one sample, sequenced in a study of blood T cells in healthy people across ages. A second about 7 to 11 cycle PCR used barcoded and J-beta primers. TCRdb used MiXCR to reprocess the 5' RACE reads, holding one entry per CDR3 protein. Of more than 900,000 distinct CDR3 sequences listed, about 25% are singletons. The data also belong to a second study, concerning T cells of mothers and their children.

The sequenced material came from blood. The receptors originated from a girl aged 2 to 9 in good health.

DNA of the CDR3: TGTGCCAGCAGTCCCACTAGGAGGAGCTCCTACAATGAGCAGTTCTTC. Translating gives CASSPTRRSSYNEQFF. The V gene is TRBV28, the J gene TRBJ2-1; D may be TRBD2 (5 bases). Germline CDR1 reads MDHEN; CDR2 reads SYDVKM. The CDR3 has 16 amino acids. V dropped 5 bases and J dropped 0 bases, with 14 bases sitting between them.

This chain links TRBV12-3 or TRBV12-4 with TRBJ2-1; D ambiguous. Deletions cut 4 bases from V and 5 bases from J, with 9 bases between. The CDR3 contains 13 residues. CDR3: CASSWRENNEQFF. Here the CDR3 DNA reads TGTGCCAGCAGTTGGCGAGAGAACAATGAGCAGTTCTTC.

Worth noting for this clonotype: The junction departs from the called germline gene at one end, perhaps through a read error. The chain employs TRBV29-1 and TRBJ2-2, with a tentative D call TRBD2 (5 bases). From germline, CDR1 is SQVTM and CDR2 ANQGSEA. The CDR3 totals 11 residues. The CDR3 DNA sequence: TGCAGCGTTCACAGAACCGGGGAGCTGCTTTTT. Translation gives CSVHRTGELLF.

The genes are TRBV20-1 and TRBJ2-5; the D gene is possibly TRBD1 (6 bases). CDR1 is DFQATT and CDR2 is SNEGSKA in the germline V gene (reference sequence). V was cut by 0 bases and J by 4 bases, with 15 bases left in between. The CDR3 totals 15 residues. The CDR3 protein is CSARDLQGIAETQYF. The CDR3 coding sequence is TGCAGTGCTAGAGACCTACAGGGTATAGCAGAGACCCAGTACTTC.

This clonotype was picked up a small number of times. This sequence joins TRBV19 and TRBJ1-5; no firm D call. The CDR3 consists of 14 residues. V was cut by 6 bases and J by 2 bases, with 11 bases left in between. Germline V gene lookup returns CDR1 LNHDA and CDR2 SQIVND (reference sequence). The CDR3 spells CASSQTLGNQPQHF. In nucleotides, the CDR3 is TGTGCCAGTAGCCAGACCCTTGGCAATCAGCCCCAGCATTTT. Full variable domain (remainder filled in from reference TRBV19 and TRBJ1-5): DGGITQSPKYLFRKEGQNVTLSCEQNLNHDAMYWYRQDPGQGLRLIYYSQIVNDFQKGDIAEGYSVSREKKESFPLTVTSAQKNPTAFYLCASSQTLGNQPQHFGDGTRLSIL.

This clonotype was observed a few times. J is TRBJ2-1 and V is TRBV7-9; 8 bases map to TRBD1. Germline trimming cut 5 bases from V and 5 bases from J; bases unmatched to any gene: 5. Germline-derived CDR1 and CDR2 are SEHNR and FQNEAQ (reference sequence). The CDR3 contains 14 residues. The CDR3 DNA sequence: TGTGCCAGCAGCAACCGACAGGGGCACAATGAGCAGTTCTTC. It codes for CASSNRQGHNEQFF.

The rearrangement uses TRBV6-5 and TRBJ2-2; TRBD2 is a possible D gene (7 bases). This CDR3 is 13 amino acids long. V lost 5 bases and J lost 13, with 17 bases in between. CDR1 MNHEY and CDR2 SVGAGI come from the germline V gene. The CDR3 loop is CASSSSGRGRLFF. The CDR3 DNA reads as TGTGCCAGCAGTAGCAGCGGGCGGGGGCGGCTGTTTTTT.

This clonotype has a handful of counts. This rearrangement joins TRBV7-9 to TRBJ2-7; 7 bases match TRBD2. The CDR3 length is 13 residues. V dropped 5 bases and J dropped 3; count of bases not matched to a gene: 4. Germline CDR1 is SEHNR and CDR2 is FQNEAQ (reference sequence). For the CDR3, the DNA is TGTGCCAGCAGCGTGAGGGAGGGCTACGAGCAGTACTTC. It yields the protein CASSVREGYEQYF. Full variable domain (outside the CDR3, taken from reference TRBV7-9 and TRBJ2-7): DTGVSQNPRHKITKRGQNVTFRCDPISEHNRLYWYRQTLGQGPEFLTYFQNEAQLEKSRLLSDRFSAERPKGSFSTLEIQRTEQGDSAMYLCASSVREGYEQYFGPGTRLTVT.

This clonotype appeared once. This chain uses TRBV5-5 with TRBJ1-3; the D gene is possibly TRBD1 (5 bases). The CDR3 contains 15 residues. V lost 3 bases and J lost 0, with 10 bases in between. CDR1 and CDR2 from the germline V gene are SGHKS and YYEKEE (reference sequence). The CDR3 nucleotides are TGTGCCAGCAGCTGGGACGGCGACTCTGGAAACACCATATATTTT. Amino acids: CASSWDGDSGNTIYF. The complete variable domain, with remaining parts taken from reference TRBV5-5 and TRBJ1-3, reads DAGVTQSPTHLIKTRGQQVTLRCSPISGHKSVSWYQQVLGQGPQFIFQYYEKEERGRGNFPDRFSARQFPNYSSELNVNALLLGDSALYLCASSWDGDSGNTIYFGEGSWLTVV.

The chain carries TRBV12-3 or TRBV12-4 and TRBJ2-3; D remains ambiguous. The CDR3 is 14 amino acids. With 7 bases removed from V and 10 bases from J, the gap between germline ends came to 21 bases. CDR3 in amino acids: CASTSNGPHDPQYF. CDR3 nucleotide sequence: TGTGCCAGCACATCTAATGGGCCCCACGATCCGCAGTATTTT.

J is TRBJ1-2 and V is TRBV29-1; TRBD1 matches 9 bases. The CDR3 sequence is 12 residues long. V shed 7 bases, J shed 6 bases, and the junction held 6 bases outside the gene matches. Germline CDR1 SQVTM, CDR2 ANQGSEA. CDR3 in DNA: TGCAGCGATTACAGGGGGCGTCATGGCTACACCTTC. Amino acid sequence: CSDYRGRHGYTF.

This clonotype was seen only a few times. The rearrangement uses TRBV15 and TRBJ2-1; 11 bases align to TRBD2. From germline, CDR1 is LNHNV and CDR2 YYDKDF (reference sequence). This CDR3 region has 16 residues. V trimming: 4 bases; J trimming: 5 bases; junction bases outside the gene matches: 7. The CDR3 loop reads CATSIYLAGGHNEQFF. CDR3 sequence (DNA): TGTGCCACCAGCATCTATCTAGCGGGAGGCCACAATGAGCAGTTCTTC.

V gene TRBV13 combines with J gene TRBJ2-7; D is ambiguous. Germline V gene sequence: CDR1 PRHDT, CDR2 FYEKMQ (reference sequence). The V end lost 4 bases, the J end lost 2 bases, and 12 bases lay between the germline ends. The CDR3 has 14 residues. The CDR3 DNA reads as TGTGCCAGCAGCTCAGATTCCGGAGCCTACGAGCAGTACTTC. Its translation: CASSSDSGAYEQYF.

The chain is built from TRBV5-1 and TRBJ1-1; 9 bases are shared with TRBD1. The V and J ends lost 5 bases and 3 bases, in that order; junction bases with no gene match: 14. The length of the CDR3 is 17 residues. Germline CDR1 and CDR2: SGHRS and YFSETQ. CDR3: CASRQHGGDREDTEAFF. CDR3 sequence (DNA): TGCGCCAGCAGGCAACATGGGGGGGACAGGGAGGACACTGAAGCTTTCTTT.

This clonotype has only one observation. The CDR3 sequence is CASSPGQVRNPIWETQYF. Here the CDR3 DNA reads TGTGCCAGCAGTCCCGGACAGGTCAGGAATCCCATATGGGAGACCCAGTACTTC. The V and J genes are TRBV7-6 and TRBJ2-5; the match to TRBD1 covers 7 bases. With 6 bases clipped from V and 5 bases from J, the junction kept 21 bases outside the gene matches. CDR3 length: 18 amino acids. The germline gives CDR1 SGHVS, CDR2 FNYEAQ.

This clonotype came up a few times. The V call is TRBV5-1, the J call TRBJ2-7, with D maybe TRBD2 (6 bases). The germline V and J ends were trimmed by 4 bases and 7 bases, with 21 bases remaining between them. CDR1 is SGHRS and CDR2 is YFSETQ in the germline V gene. This CDR3 spans 15 amino acids. As DNA, the CDR3 is TGCGCCAGCAGCAAAATAGCGGAAGGGCAGGAAGAGCAGTACTTC. It translates to CASSKIAEGQEEQYF.

This clonotype came up a few times. The V call is TRBV27, the J call TRBJ1-2, with a weak D call TRBD1 (5 bases). V lost 4 bases to trimming and J lost 4 bases, with 16 bases between them. The CDR3 has 15 amino acids. The germline CDR1 and CDR2 sequences are MNHEY and SMNVEV (reference sequence). The CDR3 here is CASSYSGSAGYGYTF. The CDR3 DNA is TGTGCCAGCAGTTACTCAGGGAGTGCGGGCTATGGCTACACCTTC.

On this clonotype itself: It may be a read error: a sequence one base away is much more abundant. The chain combines TRBV12-3 or TRBV12-4 with TRBJ1-2; no clear D. V lost 3 bases and J 6 bases, leaving 2 bases between the germline ends. The length of the CDR3 is 10 residues. This chain's CDR3 is CASSFNGYTF. In nucleotides, the CDR3 is TGTGCCAGCAGTTTTAATGGCTACACCTTC.

This clonotype has just a few counts. A much larger clone differs by one base, so this may be a read error. The chain carries TRBV7-8 and TRBJ2-1; unclear D gene. CDR1 is SGHVS and CDR2 is FQNEAQ in the germline V gene. CDR3 length: 13 amino acids. The CDR3 DNA reads as TGTGCCAGCAGCTTAGAAAGGTTAAATGAGCAGTCCTTC. Residues: CASSLERLNEQSF.

This clonotype has more than one count but fewer than ten. This chain connects TRBV5-1 to TRBJ2-5; D uncertain. V was shortened by 0 bases and J by 4 bases, with 10 bases between the two germline ends. The CDR3 totals 14 residues. Germline V CDR1 and CDR2: SGHRS, YFSETQ. CDR3 residues: CASSLDGYGETQYF. CDR3 nucleotides: TGCGCCAGCAGCTTGGATGGATATGGAGAGACCCAGTACTTC.

The chain combines TRBV20-1 with TRBJ1-2, with D possibly TRBD1 on 5 matching bases. V dropped 0 bases and J dropped 2 bases, with 16 bases sitting between them. The CDR3 spans 16 residues. CDR1 and CDR2 (germline): DFQATT, SNEGSKA (reference sequence). Here the CDR3 reads CSARDQFTGGNYGYTF. In DNA, the CDR3 is TGCAGTGCTAGAGACCAATTCACAGGCGGAAACTATGGCTACACCTTC.